These 4 T cell receptor beta chains share one sample of origin, sequenced in a study of response to subunit inactivated influenza vaccine. TCRdb called the RT-PCR reads again in MiXCR, with one record for every CDR3 protein. The sample carries about 190,000 distinct CDR3 sequences, around 15% recorded once. The sample in question was CD8+ T cells sorted from PBMCs, obtained more than 4 days after vaccination. The receptors were sampled from a man aged 50 or older who received an inactivated influenza vaccine.

At least ten counts were recorded for this clonotype. The chain carries TRBV4-3 and TRBJ2-2; no clear D. V was shortened by 1 base and J by 2 bases, with 5 bases between the two germline ends. Germline V CDR1 and CDR2: LGHNA, YSLEER. The CDR3 sequence is 14 residues long. This CDR3 is CASSQGLNTGELFF. The CDR3 DNA follows: TGCGCCAGCAGCCAAGGCTTAAACACCGGGGAGCTGTTTTTT.

This clonotype has only a few counts. The rearrangement uses TRBV6-1 and TRBJ2-4; TRBD1 matches at 7 bases. This CDR3 contains 17 residues. V gave up 9 bases and J gave up 0 bases; unmatched junction bases: 14. Germline V gene sequence: CDR1 MNHNS, CDR2 SASEGT. CDR3 amino acids: CASTKQTGPLAKNIQYF. The CDR3 bases are TGTGCCAGTACAAAACAGACAGGGCCACTAGCCAAAAACATTCAGTACTTC.

V gene TRBV4-3 combines with J gene TRBJ1-1; D is unclear. This CDR3 spans 16 amino acids. CDR1 LGHNA and CDR2 YSLEER come from the germline V gene. Trimming pared 2 bases from V and 0 bases from J, leaving 13 bases between. The CDR3 DNA reads as TGCGCCAGCAGCCAATCAACGGTGGCTGTGAACACTGAAGCTTTCTTT. This sequence encodes CASSQSTVAVNTEAFF.

The chain recombines TRBV29-1 with TRBJ2-2, with 8 positions matching TRBD1. The CDR3 sequence is 15 residues long. CDR1 SQVTM and CDR2 ANQGSEA come from the germline V gene. V trimming: 4 bases; J trimming: 1 base; junction bases outside the gene matches: 5. The CDR3 loop is CSVGAGTGNTGELFF. The CDR3 DNA is TGCAGCGTTGGAGCCGGGACAGGGAACACCGGGGAGCTGTTTTTT.